This paragraph reports one TCR beta chain. The sample originates from a study of OX40 agonist ivuxolimab in advanced cancers. Study background: Dosing consisted of intravenous ivuxolimab at 0.01 to 10 mg/kg every 2 weeks.

Profiled with immunoSEQ multiplex PCR; TCRdb holds only in-frame clones, not every one. This sample carries about 63,000 clones, roughly nine tenths of them seen once, and the ten largest clones take 0.77%. Sampling of blood occurred at baseline, cycle 4 day 1, and cycle 7 day 1. J was trimmed by 13 bases and V by 4 bases; bases with no gene match: 7. The CDR3 is made up of 12 amino acids. Per the germline V gene, CDR1 is MDHEN and CDR2 is SYDVKM. Sequenced material: CD4+ or CD8+ T cells sorted from blood, taken in a trial of the OX40 agonist ivuxolimab. This clonotype was obtained from an adult with an advanced solid tumor such as melanoma, head and neck, liver or kidney cancer. The rearrangement links TRBV28 to TRBJ1-5, with 7 bases identical to TRBD1. CDR3 amino acids: CASSSGQSKQHF. DNA of the CDR3: TGTGCCAGCAGTTCGGGACAGTCGAAGCAGCATTTT. The whole variable domain, remainder taken from reference TRBV28 and TRBJ1-5, is DVKVTQSSRYLVKRTGEKVFLECVQDMDHENMFWYRQDPGLGLRLIYFSYDVKMKEKGDIPEGYSVSREKKERFSLILESASTNQTSMYLCASSSGQSKQHFGDGTRLSIL.